This T cell receptor beta chain was sequenced for a study of OX40 agonist ivuxolimab in advanced cancers. The V and J ends lost 5 bases and 5 bases respectively, with 18 bases between them. Germline V gene lookup returns CDR1 MDHEN and CDR2 SYDVKM. The CDR3 has 16 residues. Overall study findings and caveats: The specificity for antigen of the expanded peripheral T cells was not determined. At 0.1 to 3.0 mg/kg, clonal expansion of CD4+ and CD8+ blood T cells had occurred by week 6.

As to this clone: Its matching antigen is unknown.

Sequencing used immunoSEQ multiplex PCR; TCRdb keeps in-frame clones, though not all of them. The sample contains roughly 80,000 clones, 90% of which appear only once. The sequence came from an adult with an advanced solid tumor such as melanoma, head and neck, liver or kidney cancer. Sequenced material: CD4+ or CD8+ T cells sorted from blood, taken in a trial of the OX40 agonist ivuxolimab. This sequence joins TRBV28 and TRBJ1-4, with no clear D. The CDR3 coding sequence is TGTGCCAGCAGTACCAACTACCGGGTGCCAAATGAAAAACTGTTTTTT. Protein: CASSTNYRVPNEKLFF.